This is a list of T cell receptor beta chains from one sample in a study of T cell repertoires in cytomegalovirus infection. MiXCR, run by TCRdb on the reads, gives a single entry per CDR3 protein. The sample has about 360,000 distinct CDR3 sequences, 15% to 20% seen once; the top ten hold 8.7%. Sequencing was done on a sample of PBMCs. These receptors all come from a human donor in good health (CMV status not recorded). Some clones in this sample may be carry-over from other donors' samples. Both conserved end residues are part of each CDR3. Fields, in order: V gene, clone size, J gene, D gene, CDR3 DNA, CDR3 protein. D genes are given only for firm matches. For some rows the clone size is stated as once, few or many, or as a class when expanded; others skip it.

v_call: TRBV11-2; clone_size: few; j_call: TRBJ2-7; d_call: .; cdr3_nt: TGTGCCAGCAGCTTAAATTCTGATTACGAGCAGTACTTC; cdr3_aa: CASSLNSDYEQYF
v_call: TRBV7-2; clone_size: many; j_call: TRBJ2-5; d_call: TRBD2; cdr3_nt: TGTGCCAGCAGCTCCGCGCTGCCGGGGGGGGAGACCCAGTACTTC; cdr3_aa: CASSSALPGGETQYF
v_call: TRBV19; clone_size: few; j_call: TRBJ1-5; d_call: .; cdr3_nt: TGTGCCAGTAGTATTATCGGGTTTAATCAGCCCCAGCATTTT; cdr3_aa: CASSIIGFNQPQHF
v_call: TRBV10-3; clone_size: .; j_call: TRBJ1-2; d_call: TRBD1; cdr3_nt: TGTGCCATCAGAGCCGGGACAGGGTCTGAGGGCTACACCTTC; cdr3_aa: CAIRAGTGSEGYTF
v_call: TRBV20-1; clone_size: .; j_call: TRBJ1-5; d_call: .; cdr3_nt: TGCAGTGCTAGAGCAGGGGACCCGCCCCAGCATTTT; cdr3_aa: CSARAGDPPQHF
v_call: TRBV3-1; clone_size: few; j_call: TRBJ1-1; d_call: TRBD1; cdr3_nt: TGTGCCAGCAGCAAAAGAGGTGGACAGGGCACTGAAGCTTTCTTT; cdr3_aa: CASSKRGGQGTEAFF
v_call: TRBV11-3; clone_size: many; j_call: TRBJ2-7; d_call: .; cdr3_nt: TGTGCCAGCAGCTTAAGTTTCGGTGCCGCCTACGAGCAGTACTTC; cdr3_aa: CASSLSFGAAYEQYF
v_call: TRBV7-8; clone_size: many; j_call: TRBJ2-7; d_call: .; cdr3_nt: TGTGCCAGCTCTACCGGCAGTGTGAACGAGCAGTACTTC; cdr3_aa: CASSTGSVNEQYF
v_call: TRBV5-5; clone_size: .; j_call: TRBJ1-6; d_call: .; cdr3_nt: TGTGCCAGCAGCTTGGTACGGGGAGGATCACCCCTCCACTTT; cdr3_aa: CASSLVRGGSPLHF
v_call: TRBV7-9; clone_size: few; j_call: TRBJ2-7; d_call: TRBD1; cdr3_nt: TGTGCCAGCAGTCCCGGACAGGGCTTCGACGAGCAGTACTTC; cdr3_aa: CASSPGQGFDEQYF
v_call: TRBV20-1; clone_size: .; j_call: TRBJ2-5; d_call: TRBD1; cdr3_nt: TGCAGTGTTACTCAGGGGGCGGGAGAGACCCAGTACTTC; cdr3_aa: CSVTQGAGETQYF
v_call: TRBV14; clone_size: .; j_call: TRBJ2-2; d_call: .; cdr3_nt: TGTGCCAGCAGCCAAGCATGGGCCGGGGAGCTGTTTTTT; cdr3_aa: CASSQAWAGELFF